These 17 T cell receptor beta chains were all obtained from the same sample, sequenced in a study of T-cell memory formation after mild COVID-19. TCRdb ran MiXCR on the 5' RACE reads and lists one entry per CDR3 protein. This sample has hundreds of thousands of distinct CDR3 sequences, with about 18% found just once. Specimen: PBMCs or a T cell subset sorted from them (not recorded which). These receptors were collected from an adult woman who had mild COVID-19 (a few samples of this study predate the infection). Cell type and time point are not known.

The V gene is TRBV6-2 or TRBV6-3, the J gene TRBJ2-2, with TRBD2 identical over 12 bases. Per the germline V gene, CDR1 is MNHEY and CDR2 is SVGEGT. This CDR3 is built from 17 residues. The V and J ends lost 4 bases and 4 bases, in that order; junction bases with no gene match: 7. The CDR3 region is CASSFQGLAGVTGELFF. In nucleotides, the CDR3 is TGTGCCAGCAGTTTTCAGGGACTAGCGGGTGTCACCGGGGAGCTGTTTTTT.

The sample holds a few counts of this clonotype. V and J are TRBV5-1 and TRBJ2-5; 7 nucleotides align to TRBD2. The CDR3 loop spans 16 amino acids. Losses at the gene ends were 0 bases for V and 3 bases for J; bases not matched to a gene: 8. The V gene's germline CDR1 is SGHRS and CDR2 YFSETQ. CDR3 region: CASSLVPLRGEETQYF. In DNA form, the CDR3 reads TGCGCCAGCAGCTTGGTGCCTCTCCGGGGGGAAGAGACCCAGTACTTC.

The V gene is TRBV5-1, the J gene TRBJ2-2; 7 nucleotides align to TRBD1. The CDR3 totals 14 residues. Germline V CDR1 and CDR2: SGHRS, YFSETQ. Trimming cost V 5 bases and J 4 bases; bases outside gene matches: 5. The DNA of the CDR3 is TGCGCCAGCAGACAGGGGTCCCCCACCGGGGAGCTGTTTTTT. Translating it yields CASRQGSPTGELFF.

The chain employs TRBV29-1 and TRBJ1-1; weak D call: TRBD1 (6 bases). The CDR3 loop spans 13 amino acids. V was trimmed by 3 bases and J by 7 bases, leaving 15 bases between them. Germline V lookup: CDR1 SQVTM, CDR2 ANQGSEA. The CDR3 reads CSVDRGQTGEAFF. For the CDR3, the DNA is TGCAGCGTTGACCGAGGACAGACCGGTGAAGCTTTCTTT.

The chain combines TRBV14 with TRBJ1-2; D not resolved. The CDR3 runs 15 residues. Between the trimmed V and J ends, which lost 4 bases and 4 bases, there was a span of 16 bases. Germline CDR1 is SGHDN and CDR2 is FVKESK. DNA of the CDR3: TGTGCCAGCAGCCCCCGTCCGGAGCACAGCTATGGCTACACCTTC. It encodes CASSPRPEHSYGYTF.

The chain carries TRBV5-1 and TRBJ2-3, with a possible D match to TRBD1 (5 bases). Germline V gene lookup returns CDR1 SGHRS and CDR2 YFSETQ. The CDR3 extends over 13 amino acids. V dropped 5 bases and J dropped 2 bases, with 9 bases sitting between them. The CDR3 region has the DNA TGCGCCAGCAGTACGGACAACACAGATACGCAGTATTTT. Amino acids: CASSTDNTDTQYF.

This clonotype was seen more than once but under ten times. The chain employs TRBV5-1 and TRBJ2-7; TRBD1 aligns across 7 bases. Trimming cost V 3 bases and J 5 bases; bases outside gene matches: 8. The CDR3 is 14 residues long. The germline V gene has CDR1 SGHRS and CDR2 YFSETQ. For the CDR3, the DNA is TGCGCCAGCAGCTCCTGGACAGGTCTTAACGAGCAGTACTTC. Its translation: CASSSWTGLNEQYF. Together with reference TRBV5-1 and TRBJ2-7, the CDR3 gives the full variable domain: KAGVTQTPRYLIKTRGQQVTLSCSPISGHRSVSWYQQTPGQGLQFLFEYFSETQRNKGNFPGRFSGRQFSNSRSEMNVSTLELGDSALYLCASSSWTGLNEQYFGPGTRLTVT.

This CDR3 is CASSRPGAYNEQFF. As DNA, the CDR3 is TGTGCCAGCAGCCGACCGGGCGCCTACAATGAGCAGTTCTTC. The chain employs TRBV6-2 or TRBV6-3 and TRBJ2-1, with D unclear. CDR1 MNHEY and CDR2 SVGEGT come from the germline V gene. V lost 6 bases, J lost 2 bases, and 11 bases lay in between. This CDR3 region has 14 residues.

The chain combines TRBV20-1 with TRBJ2-5; TRBD1 might be the D (6 bases). The CDR3 length is 13 residues. Germline CDR1 reads DFQATT; CDR2 reads SNEGSKA (reference sequence). The V end was cut by 6 bases, the J end by 5 bases, with 16 bases between. DNA for the CDR3: TGCAGTGCCACGACGGACAGCCCGGAGACCCAGTACTTC. This encodes CSATTDSPETQYF.

The chain links TRBV30 to TRBJ1-1, with D unresolved. Germline lookup yields CDR1 GTSNPN and CDR2 SVGIG (reference sequence). The CDR3 length is 12 residues. Between the trimmed V and J ends, which lost 0 bases and 5 bases, there was a span of 7 bases. CDR3 in DNA: TGTGCCTGGAGTGTACGGTATACTGAAGCTTTCTTT. Amino acids: CAWSVRYTEAFF.

There are a few counts of this clonotype. The chain recombines TRBV24-1 with TRBJ2-1; 9 bases line up with TRBD2. CDR1 and CDR2 (germline): KGHDR, SFDVKD. V was clipped by 4 bases and J by 4 bases; unmatched bases: 4. This CDR3 contains 15 residues. The CDR3 nucleotides read TGTGCCACCAGTGAAGAGACTAGCGGATACAATGAGCAGTTCTTC. Its protein product is CATSEETSGYNEQFF.

The chain has TRBV12-3 or TRBV12-4 and TRBJ2-7; TRBD2 matches at 8 bases. The CDR3 contains 18 residues. V lost 3 bases and J lost 2; bases outside the gene matches: 15. The CDR3: CASSFGGGDGMEAYEQYF. As DNA, the CDR3 is TGTGCCAGCAGTTTCGGGGGGGGAGATGGGATGGAGGCCTACGAGCAGTACTTC.

This clonotype was counted at least ten times. The V and J genes are TRBV5-1 and TRBJ1-1; 7 positions agree with TRBD1. V lost 2 bases and J lost 3; bases outside the gene matches: 4. Per the germline V gene, CDR1 is SGHRS and CDR2 is YFSETQ. The CDR3 contains 14 residues. The CDR3 region is CASSLGQEDTEAFF. CDR3 nucleotide sequence: TGCGCCAGCAGCTTAGGACAGGAGGACACTGAAGCTTTCTTT.

This clonotype was counted between two and nine times. V usage is TRBV7-9 and J usage is TRBJ2-7, with 8 bases fitting TRBD2. After removal of 7 bases from V and 6 bases from J, the junction contained 11 bases not matched to a gene. The CDR3 is 14 residues long. The germline CDR1 and CDR2 sequences are SEHNR and FQNEAQ (reference sequence). The CDR3 sequence is CASIGSGVQSEQYF. The CDR3 region has the DNA TGTGCCAGCATCGGTAGCGGGGTACAGTCCGAGCAGTACTTC.

The chain has TRBV20-1 and TRBJ2-7, with 7 bases lining up with TRBD1. The CDR3 consists of 15 residues. The germline V gene has CDR1 DFQATT and CDR2 SNEGSKA (reference sequence). Trimming took 4 bases from V and 0 from J; bases not matched to a gene: 9. The CDR3 sequence is CSANPTGIVSYEQYF. The CDR3 DNA is TGCAGTGCTAACCCGACAGGGATTGTCTCCTACGAGCAGTACTTC.

This clonotype was found a few times. The chain carries TRBV5-5 and TRBJ2-2; either TRBD1 or TRBD2 may fit D (5 bases each). Germline lookup yields CDR1 SGHKS and CDR2 YYEKEE (reference sequence). The CDR3 totals 18 residues. Trimming removed 4 bases at V and 0 bases at J, with 19 bases between. CDR3 in DNA: TGTGCCAGCAGCCGCATACAACGGGGCAGAGCGAACACCGGGGAGCTGTTTTTT. As protein: CASSRIQRGRANTGELFF.

This clonotype occurred many times. This chain's CDR3 is CASSRTSGRVYEQYF. The CDR3, as DNA: TGTGCCAGCAGCAGGACTAGCGGGAGGGTCTACGAGCAGTACTTC. The V and J genes are TRBV12-3 or TRBV12-4 and TRBJ2-7; 15 bases map to TRBD2. Trimming at V came to 6 bases and at J to 3 bases, leaving 3 bases not matched to a gene. The CDR3 runs to 15 residues.